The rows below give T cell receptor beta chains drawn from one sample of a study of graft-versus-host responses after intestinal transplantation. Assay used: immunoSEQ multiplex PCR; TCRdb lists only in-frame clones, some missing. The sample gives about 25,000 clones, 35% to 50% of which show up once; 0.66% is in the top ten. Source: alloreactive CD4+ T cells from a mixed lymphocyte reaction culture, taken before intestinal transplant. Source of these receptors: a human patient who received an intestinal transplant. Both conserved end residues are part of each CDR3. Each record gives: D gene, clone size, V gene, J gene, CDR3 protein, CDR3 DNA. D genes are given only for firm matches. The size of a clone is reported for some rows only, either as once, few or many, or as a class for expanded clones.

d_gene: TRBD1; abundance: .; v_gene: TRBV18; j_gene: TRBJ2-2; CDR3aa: CASSPLGTGRGGELFF; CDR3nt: TGTGCCAGCTCACCACTCGGGACAGGGAGAGGCGGGGAGCTGTTTTTT
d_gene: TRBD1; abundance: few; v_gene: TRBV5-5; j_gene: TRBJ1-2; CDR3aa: CASSLGTGVLGYTF; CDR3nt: TGTGCCAGCAGCTTGGGGACAGGCGTCTTAGGCTACACCTTC
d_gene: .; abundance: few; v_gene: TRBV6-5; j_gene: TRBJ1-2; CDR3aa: CASSYRRGYGYTF; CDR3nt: TGTGCCAGCAGTTACCGCAGGGGCTATGGCTACACCTTC
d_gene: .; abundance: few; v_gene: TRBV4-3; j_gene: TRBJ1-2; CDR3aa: CASSQAPTTFWGYTF; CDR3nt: TGCGCCAGCAGCCAGGCACCCACAACCTTTTGGGGCTACACCTTC
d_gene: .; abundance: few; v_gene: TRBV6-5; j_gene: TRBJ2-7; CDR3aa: CASSPPGGAYEQYF; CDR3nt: TGTGCCAGCAGTCCCCCCGGGGGAGCCTACGAGCAGTACTTC
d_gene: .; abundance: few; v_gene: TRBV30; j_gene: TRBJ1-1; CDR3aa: CAWSVDMNTEAFF; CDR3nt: TGTGCCTGGAGTGTAGACATGAACACTGAAGCTTTCTTT
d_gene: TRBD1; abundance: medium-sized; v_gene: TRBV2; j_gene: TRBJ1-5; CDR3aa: CASNGQGPQPQHF; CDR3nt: TGTGCCAGCAACGGACAGGGGCCTCAGCCCCAGCATTTT
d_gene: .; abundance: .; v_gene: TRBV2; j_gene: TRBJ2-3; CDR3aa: CASSEASGTDTQYF; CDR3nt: TGTGCCAGCAGTGAAGCTAGCGGCACAGATACGCAGTATTTT
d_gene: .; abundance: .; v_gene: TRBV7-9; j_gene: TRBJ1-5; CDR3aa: CASSGRNSNQPQHF; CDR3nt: TGTGCCAGCAGTGGGAGGAATAGCAATCAGCCCCAGCATTTT
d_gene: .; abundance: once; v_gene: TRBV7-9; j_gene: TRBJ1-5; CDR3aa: CASSLVRGHSNQPQHF; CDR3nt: TGTGCCAGCAGCTTAGTCAGGGGCCATAGCAATCAGCCCCAGCATTTT
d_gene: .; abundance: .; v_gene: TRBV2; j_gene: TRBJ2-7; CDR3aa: CASSQTYEQYF; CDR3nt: TGTGCCAGCAGTCAAACCTACGAGCAGTACTTC
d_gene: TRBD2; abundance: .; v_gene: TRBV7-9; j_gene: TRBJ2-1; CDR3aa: CASSPRLAGGIYNEQFF; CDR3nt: TGTGCCAGCAGCCCACGACTAGCGGGAGGTATATACAATGAGCAGTTCTTC
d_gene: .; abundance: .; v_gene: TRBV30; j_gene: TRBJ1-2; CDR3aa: CAWSVLGRGSF; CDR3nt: TGTGCCTGGAGTGTGTTAGGAAGGGGAAGCTTC
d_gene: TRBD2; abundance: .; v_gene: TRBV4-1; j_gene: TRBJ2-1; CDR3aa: CASSRAGTSGGAGLEQFF; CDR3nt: TGCGCCAGCAGCCGAGCCGGGACTAGCGGGGGGGCCGGGTTGGAGCAGTTCTTC
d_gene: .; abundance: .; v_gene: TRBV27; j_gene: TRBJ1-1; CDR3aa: CASSRQVRTEAFF; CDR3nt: TGTGCCAGCAGTAGACAGGTTCGCACTGAAGCTTTCTTT
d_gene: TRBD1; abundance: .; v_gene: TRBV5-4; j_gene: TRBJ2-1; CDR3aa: CASSSDRGPLNEQFF; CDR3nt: TGTGCCAGCAGCTCGGACAGGGGGCCCCTCAATGAGCAGTTCTTC
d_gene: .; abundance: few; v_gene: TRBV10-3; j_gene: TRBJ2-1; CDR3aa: CAMPPEGPPRGNEQFF; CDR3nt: TGTGCCATGCCGCCGGAGGGACCCCCAAGAGGCAATGAGCAGTTCTTC
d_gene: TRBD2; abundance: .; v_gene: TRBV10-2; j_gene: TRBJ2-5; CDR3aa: CASSERGLAGRVQETQYF; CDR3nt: TGCGCCAGCAGTGAGAGGGGACTAGCGGGTAGGGTCCAAGAGACCCAGTACTTC
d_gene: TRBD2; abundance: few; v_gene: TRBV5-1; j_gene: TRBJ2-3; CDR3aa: CASSPRTSGSTDTQYF; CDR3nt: TGCGCCAGCAGCCCAAGGACTAGCGGTAGCACAGATACGCAGTATTTT
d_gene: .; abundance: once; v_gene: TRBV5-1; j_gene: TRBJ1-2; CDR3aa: CASRTVGGDGYTF; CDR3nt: TGCGCCAGCAGAACGGTGGGGGGAGACGGCTACACCTTC
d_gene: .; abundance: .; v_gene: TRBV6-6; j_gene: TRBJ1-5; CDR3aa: CASSSGNQPQHF; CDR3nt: TGTGCCAGCAGTTCCGGCAATCAGCCCCAGCATTTT
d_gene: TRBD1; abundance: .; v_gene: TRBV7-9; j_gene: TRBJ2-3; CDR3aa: CASSSGQGTDTQYF; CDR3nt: TGTGCCAGCAGCTCAGGACAGGGCACAGATACGCAGTATTTT
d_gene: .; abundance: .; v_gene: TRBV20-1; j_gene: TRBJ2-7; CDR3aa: CSAPRTYEQYF; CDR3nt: TGCAGTGCTCCTAGAACCTACGAGCAGTACTTC
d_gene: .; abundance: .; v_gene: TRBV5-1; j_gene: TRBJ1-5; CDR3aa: CASSNGGGQPQHF; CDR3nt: TGCGCCAGCAGCAACGGGGGGGGTCAGCCCCAGCATTTT
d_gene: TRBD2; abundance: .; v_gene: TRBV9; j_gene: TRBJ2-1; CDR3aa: CASSAGLAGLYNEQFF; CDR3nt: TGTGCCAGCAGTGCCGGACTAGCGGGACTTTACAATGAGCAGTTCTTC
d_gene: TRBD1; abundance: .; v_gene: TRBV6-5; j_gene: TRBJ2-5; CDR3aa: CASSEQGAKTQYF; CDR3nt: TGTGCCAGCAGCGAACAGGGGGCCAAGACCCAGTACTTC
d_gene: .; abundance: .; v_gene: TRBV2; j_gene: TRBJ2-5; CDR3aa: CASSRGGIGETQYF; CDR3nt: TGTGCCAGCAGCCGGGGCGGGATCGGGGAGACCCAGTACTTC
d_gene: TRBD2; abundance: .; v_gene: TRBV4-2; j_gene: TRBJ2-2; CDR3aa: CASSRALAGGTGELFF; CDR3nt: TGTGCCAGCAGCCGGGCCCTAGCGGGGGGTACCGGGGAGCTGTTTTTT
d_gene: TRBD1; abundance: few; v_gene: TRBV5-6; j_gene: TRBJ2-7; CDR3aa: CASSWTGISYEQYF; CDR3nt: TGTGCCAGCAGCTGGACAGGGATATCCTACGAGCAGTACTTC
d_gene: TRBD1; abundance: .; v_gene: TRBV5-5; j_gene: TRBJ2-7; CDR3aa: CASSLFTGTGGEQYF; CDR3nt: TGTGCCAGCAGTCTCTTTACCGGGACAGGGGGCGAGCAGTACTTC
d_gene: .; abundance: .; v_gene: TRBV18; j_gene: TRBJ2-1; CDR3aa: CASSPSTYNEQFF; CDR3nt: TGTGCCAGCTCACCCTCGACTTACAATGAGCAGTTCTTC
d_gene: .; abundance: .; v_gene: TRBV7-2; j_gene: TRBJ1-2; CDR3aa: CASSFPGLLRDGYTF; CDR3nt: TGTGCCAGCAGCTTTCCGGGACTCCTGAGAGATGGCTACACCTTC
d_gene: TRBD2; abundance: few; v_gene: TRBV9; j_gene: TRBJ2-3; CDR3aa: CASSVSGSRADTQYF; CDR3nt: TGTGCCAGCAGCGTTAGCGGGAGTAGGGCAGATACGCAGTATTTT
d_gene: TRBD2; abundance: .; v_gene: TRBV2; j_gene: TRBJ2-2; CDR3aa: CASRLRTSGVNTGELFF; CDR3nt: TGTGCCAGCAGACTTAGGACTAGCGGAGTTAACACCGGGGAGCTGTTTTTT
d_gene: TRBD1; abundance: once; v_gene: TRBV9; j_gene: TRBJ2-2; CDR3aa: CAGSVGRGLNTGELFF; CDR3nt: TGTGCCGGCAGCGTAGGAAGGGGGCTTAACACCGGGGAGCTGTTTTTT
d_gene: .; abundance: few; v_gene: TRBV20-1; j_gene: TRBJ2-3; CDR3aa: CSALSAGTQYF; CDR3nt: TGCAGTGCCCTCTCGGCGGGTACGCAGTATTTT
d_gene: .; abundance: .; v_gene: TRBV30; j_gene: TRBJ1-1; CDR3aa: CAWRYGLNTEAFF; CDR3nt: TGTGCCTGGAGATACGGGTTGAACACTGAAGCTTTCTTT
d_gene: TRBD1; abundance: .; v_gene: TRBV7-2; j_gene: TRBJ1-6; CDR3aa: CASSLAGQGLSPLHF; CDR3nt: TGTGCCAGCAGCTTAGCGGGACAGGGCCTTTCACCCCTCCACTTT
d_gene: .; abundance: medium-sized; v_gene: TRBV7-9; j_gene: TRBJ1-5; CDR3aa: CASSFDYGQPQHF; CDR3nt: TGTGCCAGCAGCTTCGATTATGGCCAGCCCCAGCATTTT
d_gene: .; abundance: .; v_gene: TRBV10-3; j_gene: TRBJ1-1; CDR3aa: CAISDFGGVTEAFF; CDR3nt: TGTGCCATCAGTGATTTTGGAGGGGTGACTGAAGCTTTCTTT
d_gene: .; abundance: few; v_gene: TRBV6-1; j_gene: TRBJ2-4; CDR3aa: CASSESPGWNIQYF; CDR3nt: TGTGCCAGCAGTGAATCCCCGGGATGGAACATTCAGTACTTC
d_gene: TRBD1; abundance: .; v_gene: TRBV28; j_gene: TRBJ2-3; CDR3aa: CASNPGGVTDTQYF; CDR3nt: TGTGCCAGCAATCCAGGGGGAGTCACAGATACGCAGTATTTT
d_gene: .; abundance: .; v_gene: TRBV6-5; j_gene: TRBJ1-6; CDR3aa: CASSYSVYPYNSPLHF; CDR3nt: TGTGCCAGCAGTTACTCGGTCTACCCCTATAATTCACCCCTCCACTTT
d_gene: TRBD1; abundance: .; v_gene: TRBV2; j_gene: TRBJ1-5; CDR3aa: CASRPTGQGALYSNQPQHF; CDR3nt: TGTGCCAGCAGACCTACTGGACAGGGGGCTTTGTATAGCAATCAGCCCCAGCATTTT
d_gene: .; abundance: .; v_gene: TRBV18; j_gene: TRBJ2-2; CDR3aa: CASSPMRGLNTGELFF; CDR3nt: TGTGCCAGCTCACCAATGCGTGGACTTAACACCGGGGAGCTGTTTTTT
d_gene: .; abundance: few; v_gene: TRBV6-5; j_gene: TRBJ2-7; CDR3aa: CASSYVDEQYF; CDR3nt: TGTGCCAGCAGTTACGTCGACGAGCAGTACTTC
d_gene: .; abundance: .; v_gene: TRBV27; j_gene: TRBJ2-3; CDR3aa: CASSLQRHTDTQYF; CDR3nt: TGTGCCAGCAGTCTCCAGAGACACACAGATACGCAGTATTTT
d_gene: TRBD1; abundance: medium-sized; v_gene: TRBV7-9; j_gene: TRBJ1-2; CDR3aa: CASSWGTGGYGYTF; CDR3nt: TGTGCCAGCAGTTGGGGAACAGGGGGCTATGGCTACACCTTC